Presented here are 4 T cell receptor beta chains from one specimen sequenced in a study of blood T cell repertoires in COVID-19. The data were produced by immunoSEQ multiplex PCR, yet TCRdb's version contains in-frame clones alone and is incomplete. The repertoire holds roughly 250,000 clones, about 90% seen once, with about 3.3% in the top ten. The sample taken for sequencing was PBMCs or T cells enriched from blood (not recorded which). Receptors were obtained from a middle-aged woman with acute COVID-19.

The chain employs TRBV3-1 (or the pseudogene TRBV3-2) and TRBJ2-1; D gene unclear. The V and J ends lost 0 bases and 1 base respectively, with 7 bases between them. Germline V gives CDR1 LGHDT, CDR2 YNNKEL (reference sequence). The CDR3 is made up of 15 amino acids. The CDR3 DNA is TGTGCCAGCAGCCAAGATATCGAGTCCTACAATGAGCAGTTCTTC. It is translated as CASSQDIESYNEQFF.

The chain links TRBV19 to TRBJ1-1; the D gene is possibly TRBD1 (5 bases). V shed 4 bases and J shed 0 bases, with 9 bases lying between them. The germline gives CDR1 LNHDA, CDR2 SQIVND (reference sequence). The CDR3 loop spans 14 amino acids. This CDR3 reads CASSRGLMNTEAFF. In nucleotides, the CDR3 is TGTGCCAGTAGTAGGGGACTGATGAACACTGAAGCTTTCTTT. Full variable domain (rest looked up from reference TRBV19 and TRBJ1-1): DGGITQSPKYLFRKEGQNVTLSCEQNLNHDAMYWYRQDPGQGLRLIYYSQIVNDFQKGDIAEGYSVSREKKESFPLTVTSAQKNPTAFYLCASSRGLMNTEAFFGQGTRLTVV.

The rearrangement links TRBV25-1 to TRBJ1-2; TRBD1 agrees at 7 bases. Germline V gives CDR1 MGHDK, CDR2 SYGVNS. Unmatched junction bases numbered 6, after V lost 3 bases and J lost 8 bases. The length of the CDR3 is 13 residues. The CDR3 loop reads CASSDDRALGYTF. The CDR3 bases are TGTGCCAGCAGTGATGACAGGGCTCTAGGCTACACCTTC.

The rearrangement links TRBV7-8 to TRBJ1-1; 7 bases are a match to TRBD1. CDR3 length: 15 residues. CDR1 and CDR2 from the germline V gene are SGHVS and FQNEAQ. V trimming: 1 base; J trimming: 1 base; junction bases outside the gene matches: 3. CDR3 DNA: TGTGCCAGCAGCTTAGGGGACAGCTCGAACACTGAAGCTTTCTTT. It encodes CASSLGDSSNTEAFF.